This is a list of T cell receptor beta chains from one sample in a study of blood T cell repertoires in COVID-19. Repertoires were generated with immunoSEQ multiplex PCR, while TCRdb's copy carries only in-frame clones and drops some. Of 150,000 to 250,000 clones in the sample, roughly 84% are singletons; the top ten hold 7.5%. The sample taken for sequencing was PBMCs or T cells enriched from blood (not recorded which). The receptors come from a man aged 35-49 years who had recovered from COVID-19. Both conserved end residues are part of each CDR3.

v_call	j_call	cdr3_aa
TRBV7-9	TRBJ2-1	CASSLGQGNYNEQFF
TRBV5-1	TRBJ1-6	CASSAVENSPLHF
TRBV4-1	TRBJ2-2	CASSLTSAVNTGELFF
TRBV28	TRBJ2-5	CASSPGQGAVKETQYF
TRBV19	TRBJ1-2	CASNHPGQDYGYTF
TRBV11-2	TRBJ1-1	CASSSRTGAGDTEAFF
TRBV3-1/TRBV3-2	TRBJ2-1	CASSQGGTSGYNEQFF
TRBV27	TRBJ2-7	CASSFGPQGIEQYF
TRBV9	TRBJ1-2	CASSVSGGWNYGYTF
TRBV6-5	TRBJ1-2	CASKTPGQGGGYTF